This TCR beta chain was captured by sequencing in a study of blood T cells in healthy people across ages. Overall study results and limits: The study found TCR beta diversity correlated strongly with naive T cell percentage. Both naive CD4+ cell counts and diversity were greater in long-lived donors than in aged donors.

For this clonotype: What it binds is not known.

Then a second PCR, running about 6 to 11 cycles, was carried out with a sample-barcoded 5' primer and a J-beta primer mix. TCRdb re-analysed the 5' RACE reads in MiXCR, keeping a single row per CDR3 protein. The sample consists of 2 million or so distinct CDR3 sequences, about 50% of them appearing once. This CDR3 is 15 amino acids long. V trimming: 4 bases; J trimming: 6 bases; junction bases outside the gene matches: 8. Germline V gene sequence: CDR1 MNHEY, CDR2 SVGEGT. Healthy individuals of Caucasian origin from Russia, aged roughly 6 to 100, served as donors. Sequencing was done on a sample of blood. The clonotype was recovered from a woman aged 40 to 49 in good health. The rearrangement joins TRBV6-2 or TRBV6-3 to TRBJ2-3, with 9 nucleotides matching TRBD2. In nucleotides, the CDR3 is TGTGCCAGCAGTTCCAGGCGGGGGGGTTCGGATACGCAGTATTTT. As protein: CASSSRRGGSDTQYF.